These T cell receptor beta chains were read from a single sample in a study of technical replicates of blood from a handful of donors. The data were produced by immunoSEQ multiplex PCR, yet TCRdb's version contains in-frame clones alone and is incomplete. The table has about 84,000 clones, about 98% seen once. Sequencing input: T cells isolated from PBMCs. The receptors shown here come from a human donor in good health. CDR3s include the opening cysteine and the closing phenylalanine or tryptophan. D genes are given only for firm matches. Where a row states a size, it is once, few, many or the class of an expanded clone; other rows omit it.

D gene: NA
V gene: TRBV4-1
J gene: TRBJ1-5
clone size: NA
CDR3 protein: CASSQGNLGTGKNQPQHF
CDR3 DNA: TGCGCCAGCAGCCAAGGGAATCTTGGAACAGGGAAAAATCAGCCCCAGCATTTT

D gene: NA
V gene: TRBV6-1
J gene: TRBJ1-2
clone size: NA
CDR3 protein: CASSPGVPGYTF
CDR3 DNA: TGTGCCAGCAGTCCAGGGGTTCCTGGCTACACCTTC

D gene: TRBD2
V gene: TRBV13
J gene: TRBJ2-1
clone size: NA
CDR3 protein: CASSPWTSLYNEQFF
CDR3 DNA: TGTGCCAGCAGCCCTTGGACTAGCCTCTACAATGAGCAGTTCTTC

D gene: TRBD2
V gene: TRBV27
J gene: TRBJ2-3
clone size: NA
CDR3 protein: CASSLAVSTDTQYF
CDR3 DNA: TGTGCCAGCAGCCTAGCGGTTAGCACAGATACGCAGTATTTT

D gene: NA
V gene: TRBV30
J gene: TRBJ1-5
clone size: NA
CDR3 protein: CAWSWSGDQPQHF
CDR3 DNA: TGTGCCTGGAGTTGGTCAGGTGATCAGCCCCAGCATTTT

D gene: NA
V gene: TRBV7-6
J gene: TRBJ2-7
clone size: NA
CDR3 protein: CASSQVGRGEQYF
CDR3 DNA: TGTGCCAGCAGCCAGGTGGGTCGGGGCGAGCAGTACTTC

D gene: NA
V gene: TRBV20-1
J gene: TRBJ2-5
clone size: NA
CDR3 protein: CSVEKTQYF
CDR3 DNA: TGCAGTGTAGAGAAGACCCAGTACTTC

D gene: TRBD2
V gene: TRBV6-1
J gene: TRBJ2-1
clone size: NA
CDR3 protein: CASSDLAGGFNEQFF
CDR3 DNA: TGTGCCAGCAGTGATCTAGCGGGGGGTTTCAATGAGCAGTTCTTC

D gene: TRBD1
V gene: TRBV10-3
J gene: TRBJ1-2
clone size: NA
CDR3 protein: CAISRSGQALDGYTF
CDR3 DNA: TGTGCCATCAGCAGATCTGGACAGGCTTTGGATGGCTACACCTTC

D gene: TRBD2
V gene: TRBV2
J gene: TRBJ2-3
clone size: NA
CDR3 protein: CASMSPRLARTPDTQYF
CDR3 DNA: TGTGCCAGCATGAGCCCCAGACTAGCGAGAACCCCAGATACGCAGTATTTT

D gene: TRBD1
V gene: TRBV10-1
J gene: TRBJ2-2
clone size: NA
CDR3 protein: CASSPDRAGELFF
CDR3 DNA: TGCGCCAGCAGCCCCGACAGGGCCGGGGAGCTGTTTTTT

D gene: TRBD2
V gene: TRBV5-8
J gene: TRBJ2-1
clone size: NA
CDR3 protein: CASSLRGEGYNEQFF
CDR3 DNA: TGTGCCAGCAGCTTACGTGGGGAGGGATACAATGAGCAGTTCTTC

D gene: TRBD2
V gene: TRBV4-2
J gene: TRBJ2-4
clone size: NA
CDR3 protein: CASSQVLASGGNIQYF
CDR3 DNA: TGTGCCAGCAGCCAAGTTTTGGCTAGCGGGGGGAACATTCAGTACTTC

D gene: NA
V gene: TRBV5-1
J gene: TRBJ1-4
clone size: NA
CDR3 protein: CASQGADEKLFF
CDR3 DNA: TGCGCCAGCCAGGGTGCGGATGAAAAACTGTTTTTT

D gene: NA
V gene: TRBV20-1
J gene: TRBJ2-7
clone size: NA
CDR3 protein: CSAHSSYEQYF
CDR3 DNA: TGCAGTGCTCACAGCTCCTACGAGCAGTACTTC

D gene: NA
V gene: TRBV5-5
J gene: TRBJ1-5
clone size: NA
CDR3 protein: CASSHTKAGANQPQHF
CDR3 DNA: TGTGCCAGCAGCCACACGAAGGCAGGGGCTAATCAGCCCCAGCATTTT

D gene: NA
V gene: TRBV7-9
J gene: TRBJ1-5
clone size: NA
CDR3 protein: CASSSAGDSNQPQHF
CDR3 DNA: TGTGCCAGCAGCTCCGCAGGCGATAGCAATCAGCCCCAGCATTTT

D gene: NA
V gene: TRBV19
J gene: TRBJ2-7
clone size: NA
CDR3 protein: CASSTLGVGSYEQYF
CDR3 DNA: TGTGCCAGTAGTACCCTTGGAGTTGGCTCCTACGAGCAGTACTTC

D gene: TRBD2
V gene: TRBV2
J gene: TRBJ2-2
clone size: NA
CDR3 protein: CASSFGLAGTTGELFF
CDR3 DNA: TGTGCCAGCAGTTTCGGATTAGCGGGAACCACCGGGGAGCTGTTTTTT

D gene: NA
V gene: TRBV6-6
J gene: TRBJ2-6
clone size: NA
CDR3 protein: CASSYSSSGANVLTF
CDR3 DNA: TGTGCCAGCAGTTACTCGAGCTCTGGGGCCAACGTCCTGACTTTC

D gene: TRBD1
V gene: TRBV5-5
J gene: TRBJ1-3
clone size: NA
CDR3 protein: CASSWGGTGAGNTIYF
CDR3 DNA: TGTGCCAGCAGCTGGGGCGGGACAGGGGCTGGAAACACCATATATTTT

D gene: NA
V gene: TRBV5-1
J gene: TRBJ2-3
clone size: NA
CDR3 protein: CASSFTPPSATITDTQYF
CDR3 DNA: TGCGCCAGCAGCTTTACCCCACCTAGCGCAACGATCACAGATACGCAGTATTTT

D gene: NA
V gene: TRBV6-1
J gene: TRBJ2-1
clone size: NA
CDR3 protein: CASSEGPGTSYNEQFF
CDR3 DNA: TGTGCCAGCAGTGAAGGTCCAGGCACATCCTACAATGAGCAGTTCTTC

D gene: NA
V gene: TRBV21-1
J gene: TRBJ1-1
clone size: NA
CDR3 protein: CASSKIWGGENTEAFF
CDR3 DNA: TGTGCCAGCAGCAAAATCTGGGGGGGCGAGAACACTGAAGCTTTCTTT

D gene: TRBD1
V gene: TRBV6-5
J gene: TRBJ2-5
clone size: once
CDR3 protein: CASSPDRGQVETQYF
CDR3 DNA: TGTGCCAGCAGTCCGGACAGGGGGCAGGTGGAGACCCAGTACTTC

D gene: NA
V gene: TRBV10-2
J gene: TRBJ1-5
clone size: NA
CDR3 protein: CASSDEAIFQPQHF
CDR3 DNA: TGCGCCAGCAGTGATGAGGCGATATTTCAGCCCCAGCATTTT

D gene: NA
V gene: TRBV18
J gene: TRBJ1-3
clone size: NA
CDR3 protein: CASSPTGQSSGNTIYF
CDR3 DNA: TGTGCCAGCTCACCCACGGGTCAGAGCTCTGGAAACACCATATATTTT

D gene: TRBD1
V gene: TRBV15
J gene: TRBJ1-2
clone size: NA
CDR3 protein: CATSREGDSQKFHRGYTF
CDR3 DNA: TGTGCCACCAGCAGAGAGGGGGACAGCCAGAAATTCCATCGTGGCTACACCTTC

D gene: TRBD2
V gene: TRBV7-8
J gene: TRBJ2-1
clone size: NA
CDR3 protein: CASSLNRVGTRVFSEQFF
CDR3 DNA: TGTGCCAGCAGCTTAAACCGAGTCGGGACTAGGGTGTTCAGTGAGCAGTTCTTC

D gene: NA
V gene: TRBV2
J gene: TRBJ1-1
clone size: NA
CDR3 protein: CASSGDTWIGSEAFF
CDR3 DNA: TGTGCCAGCAGCGGGGACACCTGGATTGGAAGTGAAGCTTTCTTT

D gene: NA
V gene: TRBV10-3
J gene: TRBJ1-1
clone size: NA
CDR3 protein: CASKTNTEAFF
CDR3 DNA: TGTGCCTCTAAAACGAACACTGAAGCTTTCTTT

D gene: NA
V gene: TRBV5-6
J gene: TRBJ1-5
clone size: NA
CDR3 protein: CASSLWGRYQPQHF
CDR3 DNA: TGTGCCAGCAGCTTGTGGGGGCGTTATCAGCCCCAGCATTTT

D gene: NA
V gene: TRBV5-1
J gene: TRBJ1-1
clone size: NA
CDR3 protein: CASSITGNTEAFF
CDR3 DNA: TGCGCCAGCAGCATTACAGGGAACACTGAAGCTTTCTTT

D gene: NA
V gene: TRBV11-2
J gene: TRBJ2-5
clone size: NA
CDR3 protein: CASSLTAETQYF
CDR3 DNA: TGTGCCAGCAGCTTAACCGCGGAGACCCAGTACTTC

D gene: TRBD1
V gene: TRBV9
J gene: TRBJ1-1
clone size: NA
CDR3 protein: CASRRGQLNTEAFF
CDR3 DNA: TGTGCCAGCAGGAGGGGACAGTTGAACACTGAAGCTTTCTTT

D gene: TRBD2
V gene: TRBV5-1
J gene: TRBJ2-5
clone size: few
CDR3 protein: CASSWGGEGRETQYF
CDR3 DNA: TGCGCCAGCAGCTGGGGCGGGGAGGGCCGAGAGACCCAGTACTTC

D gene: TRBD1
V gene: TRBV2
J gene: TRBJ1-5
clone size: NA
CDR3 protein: CASSGPPGQGAYSNQPQHF
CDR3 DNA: TGTGCCAGCAGTGGGCCCCCGGGACAGGGGGCTTACAGCAATCAGCCCCAGCATTTT

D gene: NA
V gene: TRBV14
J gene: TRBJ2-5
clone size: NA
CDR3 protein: CASSQDRGRGPLAQYF
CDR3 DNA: TGTGCCAGCAGCCAAGATAGGGGCAGGGGTCCCCTCGCCCAGTACTTC

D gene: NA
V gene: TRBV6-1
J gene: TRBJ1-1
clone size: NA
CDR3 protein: CASSEVWGGEAFF
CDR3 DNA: TGTGCCAGCAGTGAAGTGTGGGGAGGTGAAGCTTTCTTT

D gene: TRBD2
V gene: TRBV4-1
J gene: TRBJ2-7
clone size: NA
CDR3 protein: CASSQGGGVYEQYF
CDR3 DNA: TGCGCCAGCAGCCAAGGGGGAGGGGTTTACGAGCAGTACTTC

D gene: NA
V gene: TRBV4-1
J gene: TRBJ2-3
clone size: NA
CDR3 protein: CASSQGKAAQLYTQYF
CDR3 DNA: TGCGCCAGCAGCCAAGGAAAAGCAGCACAGCTATATACGCAGTATTTT

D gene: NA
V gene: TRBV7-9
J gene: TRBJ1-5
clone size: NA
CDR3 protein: CASSLVGGENQPQHF
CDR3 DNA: TGTGCCAGCAGCTTAGTCGGCGGGGAGAATCAGCCCCAGCATTTT

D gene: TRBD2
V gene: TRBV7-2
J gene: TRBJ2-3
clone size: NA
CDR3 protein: CASSLDSRAGGPPYTQYF
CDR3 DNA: TGTGCCAGCAGCTTAGATTCTAGAGCGGGGGGACCACCTTATACGCAGTATTTT

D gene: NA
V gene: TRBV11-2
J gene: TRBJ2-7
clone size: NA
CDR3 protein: CASSLVGTSGNPYEQYF
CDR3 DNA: TGTGCCAGCAGCTTAGTGGGAACTAGTGGAAATCCCTACGAGCAGTACTTC

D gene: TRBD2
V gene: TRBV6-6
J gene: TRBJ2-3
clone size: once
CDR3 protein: CASSYGTSGSIYTQYF
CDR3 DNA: TGTGCCAGCAGTTACGGGACTAGCGGGAGTATATATACGCAGTATTTT

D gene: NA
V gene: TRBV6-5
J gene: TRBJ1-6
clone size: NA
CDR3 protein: CASSYLESPLHF
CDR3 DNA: TGTGCCAGCAGTTACTTAGAATCACCCCTCCACTTT

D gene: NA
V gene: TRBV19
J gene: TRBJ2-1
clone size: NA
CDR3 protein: CASSPAVTVYNEQFF
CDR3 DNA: TGTGCCAGTAGTCCGGCGGTGACTGTTTACAATGAGCAGTTCTTC

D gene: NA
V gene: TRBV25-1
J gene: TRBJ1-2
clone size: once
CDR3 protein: CATNGQTENIYGYTF
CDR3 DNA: TGTGCCACTAATGGACAGACGGAAAATATCTATGGCTACACCTTC

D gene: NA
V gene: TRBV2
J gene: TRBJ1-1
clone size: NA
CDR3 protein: CASYPRVSRTEAFF
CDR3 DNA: TGTGCCAGTTACCCCAGGGTTTCGCGCACTGAAGCTTTCTTT

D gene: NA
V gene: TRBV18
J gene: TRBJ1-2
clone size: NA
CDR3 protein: CASSPQVTRQAAYGYTF
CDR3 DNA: TGTGCCAGCTCACCCCAAGTAACACGACAGGCAGCCTATGGCTACACCTTC

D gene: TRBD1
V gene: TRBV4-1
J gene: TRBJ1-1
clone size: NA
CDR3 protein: CASSTRQGEDTEAFF
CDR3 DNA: TGCGCCAGCAGCACGCGACAGGGCGAGGACACTGAAGCTTTCTTT

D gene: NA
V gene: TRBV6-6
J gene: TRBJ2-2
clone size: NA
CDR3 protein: CASRAGQTTGELFF
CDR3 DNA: TGTGCCAGCAGGGCCGGACAGACGACCGGGGAGCTGTTTTTT

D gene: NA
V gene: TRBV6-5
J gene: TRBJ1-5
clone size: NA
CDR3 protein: CASSRTDSNQPQHF
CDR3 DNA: TGTGCCAGCAGTCGGACTGATAGCAATCAGCCCCAGCATTTT

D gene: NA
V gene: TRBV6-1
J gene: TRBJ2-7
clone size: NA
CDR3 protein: CASWPLDSSYEQYF
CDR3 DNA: TGTGCCAGCTGGCCCCTGGACAGTTCCTACGAGCAGTACTTC

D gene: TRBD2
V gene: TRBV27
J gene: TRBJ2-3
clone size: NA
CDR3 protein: CATRSSGRTDTQYF
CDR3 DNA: TGTGCCACCCGGTCTAGCGGGCGGACAGATACGCAGTATTTT

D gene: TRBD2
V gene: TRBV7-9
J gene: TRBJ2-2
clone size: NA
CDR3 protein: CASSLGSGVNTGELFF
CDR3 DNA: TGTGCCAGCAGCTTAGGAAGCGGGGTGAACACCGGGGAGCTGTTTTTT

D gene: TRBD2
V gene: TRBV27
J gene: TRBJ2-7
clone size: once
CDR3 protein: CASSLGGSSYEQYF
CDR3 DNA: TGTGCCAGCTCCCTGGGGGGGTCCTCCTACGAGCAGTACTTC

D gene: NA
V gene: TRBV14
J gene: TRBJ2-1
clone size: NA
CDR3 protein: CASSLGGSNEQFF
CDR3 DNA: TGTGCCAGCAGCCTGGGAGGCAGCAATGAGCAGTTCTTC

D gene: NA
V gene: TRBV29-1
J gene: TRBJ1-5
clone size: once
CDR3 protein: CSVWGEGQPQHF
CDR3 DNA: TGCAGCGTTTGGGGGGAGGGTCAGCCCCAGCATTTT